The clone carrying this T cell receptor (beta chain) was seen more than once but under ten times. Its specificity is not known. This specimen comes from a study of CD8 T cells in ankylosing spondylitis. Study-wide results and caveats: In ankylosing spondylitis blood, a motif of roughly eight highly homologous TCR beta variants appeared characteristic. The clones that were linked to disease were reported to be significantly enriched in matched synovial fluid samples from ankylosing spondylitis patients.

The trim removed 4 bases at V and 6 bases at J, leaving 4 bases unmatched. The length of the CDR3 is 13 residues. CDR1 and CDR2 (germline): SNHLY, FYNNEI. MiXCR, run by TCRdb on the 5' RACE reads, gives a single entry per CDR3 protein. Of nearly 350,000 distinct CDR3 sequences in the sample, about 14% are singletons; the top ten hold about 1%. The TCR was taken from a male donor with ankylosing spondylitis or in good health (not recorded which). Material: blood, either unsorted or a sorted T cell fraction (not recorded which). The chain uses TRBV2 and TRBJ1-2, with 8 bases identical to TRBD1. CDR3: CASSGDRGNGYTF. The CDR3 DNA reads as TGTGCCAGCAGTGGCGACAGGGGCAATGGCTACACCTTC.